These 13 T cell receptor beta chains were all obtained from the same sample, sequenced in a study of cytomegalovirus exposure and HLA in healthy donors. Sequenced by immunoSEQ multiplex PCR; TCRdb stores in-frame clones only, minus some. Among over 85,000 clones, less than 95% were seen once, and the ten largest hold 0.89%. Sequenced input: PBMCs. All receptors derive from a woman between 18 and 29 years old in good health and CMV-seronegative.

This chain uses TRBV27 with TRBJ2-2; the match to TRBD2 covers 8 bases. V shed 5 bases, J shed 7 bases, and the junction held 15 bases outside the gene matches. The CDR3 is made up of 17 amino acids. Germline CDR1 reads MNHEY; CDR2 reads SMNVEV (reference sequence). The CDR3 region has the DNA TGTGCCAGCAGTATAAGAATAAGCGGGGGACAAGGCGGGGAGCTGTTTTTT. Its protein is CASSIRISGGQGGELFF.

Turning to this clone: Additional DNA sequences in this sample encode the identical CDR3. V usage is TRBV18 and J usage is TRBJ1-1, with 11 nucleotides matching TRBD1. V gave up 3 bases and J gave up 4 bases; unmatched junction bases: 7. The CDR3 loop spans 16 amino acids. Germline V gene data show CDR1 as KGHSH and CDR2 as LQKENI. In DNA, the CDR3 is TGTGCCAGCTCACCCCGGACAGGGGGCGATGGCACTGAAGCTTTCTTT. This gives the protein CASSPRTGGDGTEAFF.

The genes are TRBV15 and TRBJ2-5; 9 bases align to TRBD2. The CDR3 consists of 18 residues. Losses at the gene ends were 1 base for V and 2 bases for J; bases not matched to a gene: 11. CDR1 is LNHNV and CDR2 is YYDKDF in the germline V gene (reference sequence). CDR3 region: CATSRGRASGDFQETQYF. Here the CDR3 DNA reads TGTGCCACCAGCAGAGGACGGGCTAGCGGGGATTTTCAAGAGACCCAGTACTTC.

In nucleotides, the CDR3 is TGTGCCAGCAGTCGTCAACAGGGAGTAGGTAATTCACCCCTCCACTTT. Its protein product is CASSRQQGVGNSPLHF. The chain has TRBV11-1 and TRBJ1-6; D perhaps matches TRBD1 (6 bases). Per the germline V gene, CDR1 is SGHAT and CDR2 is FQDESV (reference sequence). Trimming removed 6 bases from V and 6 bases from J, with 18 bases in between. The CDR3 sequence is 16 residues long. The entire variable domain, with the rest obtained from reference TRBV11-1 and TRBJ1-6, is as follows: EAEVAQSPRYKITEKSQAVAFWCDPISGHATLYWYRQILGQGPELLVQFQDESVVDDSQLPKDRFSAERLKGVDSTLKIQPAELGDSAMYLCASSRQQGVGNSPLHFGNGTRLTVT.

The chain recombines TRBV7-9 with TRBJ1-2; TRBD1 matches 8 bases. This CDR3 contains 13 residues. Trimming removed 5 bases from V and 8 bases from J; junction bases left unmatched: 7. In germline, CDR1 is SEHNR, CDR2 FQNEAQ (reference sequence). CDR3 protein: CASSARTGNGYTF. CDR3 nucleotides: TGTGCCAGCAGCGCCCGGACAGGGAACGGCTACACCTTC.

In this sample, this clone turned up a few times. Other nucleotide sequences in the sample specify the same CDR3. The chain employs TRBV5-4 and TRBJ2-7; a possible D gene is TRBD1 (6 bases). This CDR3 is 18 amino acids long. The germline V and J ends were trimmed by 0 bases and 2 bases, with 21 bases remaining between them. CDR1 is SGHNT, CDR2 YYREEE, per germline (reference sequence). CDR3 nucleotides: TGTGCCAGCAGCTTGGCGATTGGGATGGGGACAACACCCTACGAGCAGTACTTC. Protein product: CASSLAIGMGTTPYEQYF.

This clone was seen only once. The chain is built from TRBV10-3 and TRBJ2-1; 14 nucleotides line up with TRBD2. This CDR3 is 17 amino acids long. V trimming: 6 bases; J trimming: 9 bases; junction bases outside the gene matches: 13. Germline CDR1 ENHRY, CDR2 SYGVKD. CDR3 DNA sequence: TGTGCCATCAGGGGGACTAGCGGGGGCCTGTCCGTGAGTGAGCAGTTCTTC. Encoded protein: CAIRGTSGGLSVSEQFF.

This chain connects TRBV7-9 to TRBJ2-7, with D possibly matching TRBD1 (6 bases). Per the germline V gene, CDR1 is SEHNR and CDR2 is FQNEAQ (reference sequence). The CDR3 covers 13 residues. Trimming removed 4 bases at V and 3 bases at J, with 10 bases between. The CDR3 DNA follows: TGTGCCAGCAGCTCCCCAGGGGTCTACGAGCAGTACTTC. This sequence encodes CASSSPGVYEQYF.

As DNA, the CDR3 is TGTGCCAGCTCACCAGGACAGGTTGGTGCAGATACGCAGTATTTT. Its translation is CASSPGQVGADTQYF. This rearrangement joins TRBV18 to TRBJ2-3; 7 bases line up with TRBD1. This CDR3 comprises 15 residues. The germline gives CDR1 KGHSH, CDR2 LQKENI. V shed 2 bases, J shed 4 bases, and the junction held 6 bases outside the gene matches.

This clone was observed once. CDR3 residues: CAISALGADNSPLHF. The CDR3 DNA sequence: TGTGCCATCAGTGCGCTGGGGGCGGATAATTCACCCCTCCACTTT. The V and J genes are TRBV10-3 and TRBJ1-6; a weak D match, TRBD1 (6 bases). This CDR3 is built from 15 residues. Germline lookup yields CDR1 ENHRY and CDR2 SYGVKD. V gave up 4 bases and J gave up 5 bases, with 12 bases separating them.

The chain is built from TRBV30 and TRBJ2-7; the D is unclear. This CDR3 is 13 amino acids long. Germline CDR1 reads GTSNPN; CDR2 reads SVGIG (reference sequence). Trimming left V 3 bases short and J 6 bases short, with 15 bases between. The CDR3 nucleotides are TGTGCCTGGAGGCGACACCAAATCGGCGAGCAGTACTTC. The encoded protein is CAWRRHQIGEQYF.

This chain uses TRBV6-1 with TRBJ2-5, with 8 nucleotides matching TRBD1. There are 13 residues in the CDR3. From germline, CDR1 is MNHNS and CDR2 SASEGT. Trimming took 6 bases from V and 4 from J; bases not matched to a gene: 4. CDR3 region: CASRFTGGETQYF. In DNA form, the CDR3 reads TGTGCCAGCAGATTTACAGGGGGAGAGACCCAGTACTTC.

This clone was observed a single time. V and J are TRBV2 and TRBJ2-5; 7 positions match TRBD1. The CDR3 loop spans 14 amino acids. Trimming removed 6 bases from V and 3 bases from J; junction bases left unmatched: 7. The V gene's germline CDR1 is SNHLY and CDR2 FYNNEI. The CDR3 spells CASRSGTEEETQYF. Written as DNA, the CDR3 is TGTGCCAGCAGATCCGGGACAGAGGAAGAGACCCAGTACTTC. Full variable domain (missing parts from reference TRBV2 and TRBJ2-5): EPEVTQTPSHQVTQMGQEVILRCVPISNHLYFYWYRQILGQKVEFLVSFYNNEISEKSEIFDDQFSVERPDGSNFTLKIRSTKLEDSAMYFCASRSGTEEETQYFGPGTRLLVL.